The sequence of this T cell receptor (beta chain) was determined in a study of T cells in Graves' hyperthyroidism and ophthalmopathy (dated by TCRdb to about 2019). At the level of the whole study: Peripheral blood samples were taken at the time of initial diagnosis, prior to any treatment. Following sampling, methimazole starting at 30 mg daily was given to hyperthyroidism patients, and high-dose intravenous methylprednisolone was given to ophthalmopathy patients. The 100 discovery patients were randomly divided into training and test sets at a 7:3 ratio. TCR V-J signatures able to tell the groups apart were searched for in a discovery cohort of some 100 patients, of whom under 45 had Graves' ophthalmopathy and roughly 57 had stable Graves' hyperthyroidism. Whether ophthalmopathy could be predicted prospectively was tested in an independent validation cohort made up of about 20 hyperthyroidism patients plus 17 patients who later progressed to ophthalmopathy. In several Graves' hyperthyroidism patients, the study also compared T-cell repertoires from thyroid tissue with T-cell repertoires from blood. According to the paper, TCR Vbeta CDR3 sequencing was carried out on about 140 peripheral blood samples, which came from around 43 ophthalmopathy, around 75 hyperthyroidism and approximately 17 progressor patients. The research as a whole found: During validation, the model predicted progression to ophthalmopathy a median of approximately six months ahead of onset, with almost 71% sensitivity and 72.22% specificity. A model built on a 13 V-J signature distinguished ophthalmopathy from stable hyperthyroidism, reaching 85% to 90% sensitivity and 81.08% specificity in cross-validation and 80%/75% in testing. Most expanded thyroid clonotypes (frequency above 0.001) were also found in blood, which suggests that blood repertoires may mirror thyroid immune responses. No statistical method was used to set the sample size in advance, and investigators knew the group allocation.

This clonotype was picked up many times. Its antigen is not yet known. Nothing much larger sits one base from this clone, and base qualities are not available. Graves' hyperthyroidism was defined as stable when no progression to ophthalmopathy occurred over 18 months of follow-up. Hyperthyroidism patients were newly diagnosed, had a disease duration of under 2 months, and were aged 18 to 65 years. Any patient with an uncontrolled infection, another autoimmune disease, pregnancy or lactation was excluded. Diagnoses were based on clinical symptoms, serum thyroxine and TRAb, thyroid ultrasound and orbital computed tomography. Ficoll-Paque density gradient centrifugation was used to isolate PBMCs from 8.5 to 10 ml of fresh peripheral blood. Total RNA was extracted using Trizol reagent, and RNA quality was assessed on an Agilent 2100 Bioanalyzer. Amplification of TCR beta CDR3 regions was carried out from RNA transcripts. The TCR CDR3 was subjected to a first round of RT-PCR using the HTBI primer set and the Qiagen OneStep RT-PCR kit. Libraries were constructed in a second round of multiplex PCR, after which size selection and purification were carried out. The libraries were sequenced on an Illumina HiSeq2000 using paired-end 100 bp reads. In the original analysis: Raw data were processed with SOAPnuke, discarding reads with adapters, uncalled bases, mean Phred below 15, or no exact constant-primer or identifier match. COPE v1.2.5 was used to merge high-quality paired reads, and clonotypes were defined as unique nucleotide sequences. MiTCR v1.1 was used to align the clonotypes against IMGT TRBV, TRBD and TRBJ reference segments. Analysis was restricted to V-J combinations with a frequency above 0.0001, which covered roughly 99% of repertoires. A TCS score was defined as the ratio of F50 (clonal expansion) to E x V (chaos), with BLOSUM62-based TCRdist applied between CDR3 peptides within each V-J. Welch's t-statistics and random forest reduced around 520 V-J features to 10 to 15, which were used in a naive Bayes classifier (R e1071). TCRdb ran its own pipeline on the public reads, namely fastp trimming at Q25 and MiXCR clone calling, and kept in-frame beta chains. Under each unique CDR3 protein, matching rows form one entry showing the most common genes and DNA. TCRdb's processing, not the authors' own work, is the source of the V and J calls. This sample is represented by about 550,000 distinct CDR3 sequences; less than 25% of them were singletons. The leading ten clones occupy 26% of the sample.

Taken from the germline V gene (reference sequence), the CDR1 and CDR2 loops are LNHDA and SQIVND. V trim: 7 bases; J trim: 5 bases; unmatched bases: 7. Its CDR3 holds 14 amino acids, cysteine through phenylalanine. Here the CDR3 DNA is all that survives: 42 bases in frame from base 1. Recombination connected TRBV19 to TRBJ2-5, and TRBD1 aligns with 10 junction nucleotides. Sequences were obtained from blood. The clonotype originates from a man between 18 and 29 years old with Graves' hyperthyroidism. The CDR3 here reads CASNPGQGFETQYF. At the DNA level, the sequence is TGTGCCAGTAACCCGGGACAGGGGTTCGAGACCCAGTACTTC.